This T cell receptor beta chain was identified in a study of blood T cell repertoires in COVID-19. In the study overall: Sites in the United States, Italy and Spain provided acute and convalescent COVID-19 samples. The analysed material was cDNA or gDNA that came from T cells, B-cell-depleted T cells, or PBMCs.

The CDR3 is made up of 14 amino acids. J lost 5 bases, V lost 3 bases, and 4 bases had no gene match. CDR1 and CDR2 (germline): SGHRS, YFSETQ. Per the original methods: For nucleated cells, counts were estimated from reference gene primer amplification. Sequencing used immunoSEQ multiplex PCR; TCRdb keeps in-frame clones, though not all of them. The V and J calls and the clone size are those of that table, but D and trimming were determined from the DNA. The data contain tens of thousands of clones, approximately 91% of them singletons. The sequence derives from a human donor in a cohort sampled during active COVID-19. Sample: peripheral blood. The V gene is TRBV5-1, the J gene TRBJ2-3, with 9 bases lining up with TRBD2. The CDR3: CASSSRLAEDTQYF. DNA for the CDR3: TGCGCCAGCAGCTCCCGACTAGCGGAAGATACGCAGTATTTT.